The rows below give T cell receptor beta chains drawn from one sample of a study of cytomegalovirus exposure and HLA in healthy donors. Measured with immunoSEQ multiplex PCR; TCRdb has only the in-frame clones, and not every one. The table lists 150,000 to 180,000 clones, roughly 90% of them singletons, with about 22% in the top ten. The sample consisted of PBMCs. The origin of the receptors is a man aged 18 to 29 in good health and CMV-seropositive. Both conserved end residues are part of each CDR3. The D gene is left open where the match is weak. Size is stated for part of the rows, as once, few or many counts, or as a class when the clone is expanded.

d_gene: TRBD1
v_gene: TRBV7-3
j_gene: TRBJ1-2
abundance: .
CDR3nt: TGTGCCAGCAGCTTAGGGGGGACAGGGAGAAACTATGGCTACACCTTC
CDR3aa: CASSLGGTGRNYGYTF

d_gene: .
v_gene: TRBV5-4
j_gene: TRBJ2-3
abundance: .
CDR3nt: TGTGCCAGCAGCACCGGGGTAAAAACTAGCACAGATACGCAGTATTTT
CDR3aa: CASSTGVKTSTDTQYF

d_gene: TRBD2
v_gene: TRBV7-9
j_gene: TRBJ2-3
abundance: .
CDR3nt: TGTGCCAGCAGCCTGGGACTAGCGGGGGGCCCAGATACGCAGTATTTT
CDR3aa: CASSLGLAGGPDTQYF

d_gene: .
v_gene: TRBV15
j_gene: TRBJ1-5
abundance: .
CDR3nt: TGTGCCACCAGTAATCGGACGGGATTCGATCAGCCCCAGCATTTT
CDR3aa: CATSNRTGFDQPQHF

d_gene: TRBD1
v_gene: TRBV5-1
j_gene: TRBJ2-3
abundance: .
CDR3nt: TGCGCCAGCAGGGCAGGGGGCAGCAATACGCAGTATTTT
CDR3aa: CASRAGGSNTQYF

d_gene: .
v_gene: TRBV6-1
j_gene: TRBJ1-4
abundance: .
CDR3nt: TGTGCCAGCAGTGATCTCGCGGGTCCAACTAATGAAAAACTGTTTTTT
CDR3aa: CASSDLAGPTNEKLFF

d_gene: .
v_gene: TRBV9
j_gene: TRBJ2-7
abundance: .
CDR3nt: TGTGCCAGCAGCCCCGGTGGGGGAGGTACCTACGAGCAGTACTTC
CDR3aa: CASSPGGGGTYEQYF

d_gene: .
v_gene: TRBV19
j_gene: TRBJ1-5
abundance: .
CDR3nt: TGTGCCAGTAGTATGGGGCAGGGATATCAGCCCCAGCATTTT
CDR3aa: CASSMGQGYQPQHF

d_gene: TRBD2
v_gene: TRBV5-1
j_gene: TRBJ2-5
abundance: .
CDR3nt: TGCGCCAGCAGCTTTACTAGCGGGGGGGTTCAAGAGACCCAGTACTTC
CDR3aa: CASSFTSGGVQETQYF

d_gene: .
v_gene: TRBV19
j_gene: TRBJ1-2
abundance: .
CDR3nt: TGTGCCAGTAGTCCCGGCCAGGACGGAGCGACCAGGGGTGGCTACACCTTC
CDR3aa: CASSPGQDGATRGGYTF

d_gene: TRBD2
v_gene: TRBV5-1
j_gene: TRBJ2-7
abundance: once
CDR3nt: TGCGCCAGCAGCCCCGGGACTACCCAAAAAATCTACGAGCAGTACTTC
CDR3aa: CASSPGTTQKIYEQYF

d_gene: TRBD2
v_gene: TRBV6-5
j_gene: TRBJ2-3
abundance: .
CDR3nt: TGTGCCAGCACCTCTAGGGCGGGGGGAATAGATACGCAGTATTTT
CDR3aa: CASTSRAGGIDTQYF

d_gene: .
v_gene: TRBV30
j_gene: TRBJ2-4
abundance: .
CDR3nt: TGTGCCTGGAGTTGGGGACTAGCCAAAAACATTCAGTACTTC
CDR3aa: CAWSWGLAKNIQYF

d_gene: .
v_gene: TRBV11-1
j_gene: TRBJ2-5
abundance: .
CDR3nt: TGTGCCAGCAGCACCCCTGTCGGTCGTCAAGAGACCCAGTACTTC
CDR3aa: CASSTPVGRQETQYF

d_gene: .
v_gene: TRBV5-5
j_gene: TRBJ1-2
abundance: .
CDR3nt: TGTGCCAGCAGCTTAACAGGGTCCCCTGGGGTTTATGGCTACACCTTC
CDR3aa: CASSLTGSPGVYGYTF

d_gene: TRBD1
v_gene: TRBV4-1
j_gene: TRBJ1-3
abundance: .
CDR3nt: TGCGCCAGCAGCCATACCGACAGGGAAGGAAACACCATATATTTT
CDR3aa: CASSHTDREGNTIYF

d_gene: .
v_gene: TRBV6-5
j_gene: TRBJ2-3
abundance: .
CDR3nt: TGTGCCAGCAGCCTGACTTCAACCACAGATACGCAGTATTTT
CDR3aa: CASSLTSTTDTQYF

d_gene: .
v_gene: TRBV6-5
j_gene: TRBJ2-2
abundance: .
CDR3nt: TGTGCCAGCCTTCTGGGCTCAGGGGAGCTGTTTTTT
CDR3aa: CASLLGSGELFF

d_gene: TRBD1
v_gene: TRBV25-1
j_gene: TRBJ1-2
abundance: .
CDR3nt: TGTGCCAGCAGTTGGACAGGGGGTGGGGTAGGCTACACCTTC
CDR3aa: CASSWTGGGVGYTF

d_gene: .
v_gene: TRBV7-3
j_gene: TRBJ1-1
abundance: .
CDR3nt: TGTGCCAGCAGCGATGGGGCGAACACTGAAGCTTTCTTT
CDR3aa: CASSDGANTEAFF

d_gene: TRBD1
v_gene: TRBV25-1
j_gene: TRBJ1-2
abundance: .
CDR3nt: TGTGCCAGCAGTGAACACACGGGCGACAGGGGCGGGATCTATGGCTACACCTTC
CDR3aa: CASSEHTGDRGGIYGYTF

d_gene: TRBD2
v_gene: TRBV30
j_gene: TRBJ2-3
abundance: .
CDR3nt: TGTGCCTTGGTAGCGGGGCCCCTGAGCACAGATACGCAGTATTTT
CDR3aa: CALVAGPLSTDTQYF

d_gene: .
v_gene: TRBV15
j_gene: TRBJ2-3
abundance: .
CDR3nt: TGTGCCACCAGCAGAGTACCAGGGGAGTTCACAGATACGCAGTATTTT
CDR3aa: CATSRVPGEFTDTQYF

d_gene: TRBD2
v_gene: TRBV10-3
j_gene: TRBJ2-1
abundance: .
CDR3nt: TGTGCCATCAGTGAGGTCGGGGGGGAGACCTACAATGAGCAGTTCTTC
CDR3aa: CAISEVGGETYNEQFF

d_gene: .
v_gene: TRBV4-2
j_gene: TRBJ2-5
abundance: .
CDR3nt: TGTGCCAGCAGACCAAACAGGGAGGAGACCCAGTACTTC
CDR3aa: CASRPNREETQYF

d_gene: .
v_gene: TRBV4-3
j_gene: TRBJ2-7
abundance: .
CDR3nt: TGCGCCAGCAGCCAAGGTCTGGGAGCCTACGAGCAGTACTTC
CDR3aa: CASSQGLGAYEQYF

d_gene: .
v_gene: TRBV7-2
j_gene: TRBJ2-3
abundance: once
CDR3nt: TGTGCCAGCAGCCTCCAGTCCGGGGATACGCAGTATTTT
CDR3aa: CASSLQSGDTQYF

d_gene: .
v_gene: TRBV5-1
j_gene: TRBJ2-7
abundance: .
CDR3nt: TGCGCCAGCACCCCAGAACCGGCTAGTTCCTACGAGCAGTACTTC
CDR3aa: CASTPEPASSYEQYF

d_gene: TRBD1
v_gene: TRBV5-4
j_gene: TRBJ1-2
abundance: .
CDR3nt: TGTGCCAGCAGCTTGGTTCAGGGGGCAAGCTATGGCTACACCTTC
CDR3aa: CASSLVQGASYGYTF

d_gene: TRBD1
v_gene: TRBV6-5
j_gene: TRBJ1-2
abundance: .
CDR3nt: TGTGCCAGCAGTAACGACAGGGCCCAAAAGCTCGGCTACACCTTC
CDR3aa: CASSNDRAQKLGYTF

d_gene: TRBD1
v_gene: TRBV19
j_gene: TRBJ1-2
abundance: .
CDR3nt: TGTGCCAGTAGCGCTTTTACCGGGACAGACAATGGCTACACCTTC
CDR3aa: CASSAFTGTDNGYTF

d_gene: .
v_gene: TRBV5-1
j_gene: TRBJ2-2
abundance: .
CDR3nt: TGCGCCAGCAGCTTGACGGGCACCGGGGAGCTGTTTTTT
CDR3aa: CASSLTGTGELFF

d_gene: .
v_gene: TRBV10-3
j_gene: TRBJ1-5
abundance: .
CDR3nt: TGTGCCGCCCAGGGGCAGGGGAGAGGTCAGCCCCAGCATTTT
CDR3aa: CAAQGQGRGQPQHF

d_gene: TRBD1
v_gene: TRBV19
j_gene: TRBJ1-1
abundance: .
CDR3nt: TGTGCCACTAGAACAGGGGCCATGAACACTGAAGCTTTCTTT
CDR3aa: CATRTGAMNTEAFF

d_gene: TRBD1
v_gene: TRBV6-6
j_gene: TRBJ1-6
abundance: .
CDR3nt: TGTGCCAGCAGCCGCTCACCCAGGGGGGATTCACCCCTCCACTTT
CDR3aa: CASSRSPRGDSPLHF

d_gene: .
v_gene: TRBV6-5
j_gene: TRBJ1-4
abundance: .
CDR3nt: TGTGCCAGCATGCAGGCTGTGGGTGAAAAACTGTTTTTT
CDR3aa: CASMQAVGEKLFF

d_gene: TRBD2
v_gene: TRBV11-2
j_gene: TRBJ2-2
abundance: .
CDR3nt: TGTGCCAGCAGCTTTCCTAAGCCGGGGGGTCGCACCGGGGAGCTGTTTTTT
CDR3aa: CASSFPKPGGRTGELFF

d_gene: TRBD2
v_gene: TRBV27
j_gene: TRBJ2-5
abundance: .
CDR3nt: TGTGCCAGCAGTTTGAGCCTAGCGGGCGTCCAAGAGACCCAGTACTTC
CDR3aa: CASSLSLAGVQETQYF

d_gene: .
v_gene: TRBV7-8
j_gene: TRBJ2-5
abundance: .
CDR3nt: TGTGCCAGCAGCTTTCGGGGGGCGGAGACCCAGTACTTC
CDR3aa: CASSFRGAETQYF